The entry below describes one T cell receptor (beta chain). In its sample, this clonotype was seen many times. What antigen it recognizes has not been identified. The input lacks base qualities; no much larger clone sits a single base away. The CDR3, cysteine through phenylalanine, is 18 amino acids long. CDR3 DNA only is kept here, 54 bases in frame from base 1. Trimming costs V 3 bases and J 1 base, and their ends lie 19 bases apart. The germline V gene provides CDR1 MGHDK and CDR2 SYGVNS. The Immunoverse kit was used to build TCR libraries from roughly 0.4 ug RNA, with molecular barcoded adaptors covering alpha/delta and beta/gamma chains. TCR library preparation used the same RNA that was used for transcriptome sequencing. TCR libraries were sequenced on an Illumina HiSeq 4000 with 2 x 150 cycles. The paper's processing steps were these. TCR reads were aligned to human V, D, J and C references and assembled into CDR3 clonotypes with MiXCR, including quality filtering and error correction. The tcR package in R was used to analyze clonotype counts and gene usage diversity. For inspection of raw mapping reads, RNA-seq reads were mapped by STAR aligner version 2.5.3a onto GRCh37 of the human genome. To test how sequencing depth affects detected clonotypes, IR-seq fastq files were randomly downsampled with Seqtk 1.3. TCRdb reprocessing: public reads trimmed at Q25 with fastp, clones called with MiXCR, in-frame beta chains kept. Every distinct CDR3 protein forms one entry, paired with its most common genes and DNA. The V and J calls, along with clone size, are taken from TCRdb and not from the paper's own processing. Within this sample are 50,000 or so distinct CDR3 sequences, with roughly 18% of them counted one time only. The top ten clonotypes cover 15% of the sample.

This sample was taken from a study of read filtering for tumor transcriptome and immune sequencing (dated by TCRdb to 2018 to 2021). A note on the overall study: Of the patients in the cohort, fewer than 20 were male and 11 to 15 were female, and their mean age was 65.9 years, with a range of about 47 to 80. Under revised international staging, roughly eight patients fell into R-ISS I, 15 or so into R-ISS II and six or seven into R-ISS III. After DNase treatment, whole-transcriptome libraries were prepared using the TruSeq RNA Access Library Prep Kit. Per sample, about 4.05 to 10.27 million TCR-region mapped reads were obtained with IR-seq, compared with only roughly 85 to 1,300 with RNA-seq. The study compared TCR repertoires from targeted immune repertoire sequencing and bulk whole-transcriptome sequencing run on the same bone marrow samples. As a main aim, a read-filtering strategy for immune repertoire data was addressed, with the specific question being whether clonotypes supported by a single read should be removed.

Overall study outcomes, separate from this receptor: The correlation between IR-seq and RNA-seq shared clonotype proportions was increased by removal of single-read clonotypes. Compared with RNA-seq, IR-seq captured clonotypes at much greater depth and more reliably, and a smaller IR-seq throughput was enough to identify most of the shared clonotypes. Single-read clonotypes made up roughly 82% of clonotypes but about 3.6% of total reads in IR-seq, and about three quarters of clonotypes and 44.6% of reads in RNA-seq. The sorted CD138-negative fraction was composed of a mixed bone marrow immune population rather than of purified T cells.

Every patient had bone marrow sampled at the time of active disease. Isolation of bone marrow mononuclear cells was performed by Ficoll-Hypaque density gradient centrifugation. CD138-negative cells were obtained by negative selection after labeling with CD138 magnetic microbeads on a MACS separator, removing myeloma plasma cells. Flow cytometry on an Attune NxT with CD138 antibodies was used to check the purity of the isolated cells. TRIzol reagent was used to extract total RNA, which was then quantified with a NanoDrop spectrophotometer. For each patient, the CD138-negative bone marrow sample underwent paired RNA-seq and IR-seq.

The receptor comes from a donor at least 40 years old with multiple myeloma. Rearrangement joined TRBV25-1 to TRBJ2-1; the D gene assignment is perhaps TRBD1 or TRBD2, with each matching 7 bases. Sequenced material: a population of CD138-negative cells sorted from bone marrow. The cell subset or site label here, explained by the study, means: bone marrow mononuclear cells depleted of CD138+ plasma/myeloma cells by negative magnetic selection. The CDR3 in this case is CASSDRRGSGGSYNEQFF. The DNA reads as follows: TGTGCCAGCAGTGACCGCAGGGGGTCCGGGGGGTCCTACAATGAGCAGTTCTTC.